These T cell receptor beta chains were read from a single sample in a study of blood T cell repertoires in COVID-19. Method: immunoSEQ multiplex PCR; TCRdb's copy keeps in-frame clones and lacks some. The data show about 130,000 clones, around 90% seen once. The sample consisted of peripheral blood. The receptor source for this set is a man aged 50-59 years with active COVID-19. Each CDR3 is given with its conserved first and last residue. Each record gives: V gene, J gene, D gene, clone size, CDR3 DNA, CDR3 protein. The D gene is left open where the match is weak. Expanded clones are given a class, and other clones once, few, many or no size at all.

v_gene: TRBV5-1; j_gene: TRBJ1-6; d_gene: TRBD1; abundance: -; CDR3nt: TGCGCCAGCAGCTCAGGGGGTGTCAGGAATTCACCCCTCCACTTT; CDR3aa: CASSSGGVRNSPLHF
v_gene: TRBV18; j_gene: TRBJ2-1; d_gene: -; abundance: -; CDR3nt: TGTGCCAGCTCACCACCCGTGGACAAAAACAATGAGCAGTTCTTC; CDR3aa: CASSPPVDKNNEQFF
v_gene: TRBV28; j_gene: TRBJ1-6; d_gene: -; abundance: -; CDR3nt: TGTGCCAGTGGAGGGGCGCTAGGTTCACCCCTCCACTTT; CDR3aa: CASGGALGSPLHF
v_gene: TRBV5-4; j_gene: TRBJ1-2; d_gene: -; abundance: -; CDR3nt: TGTGCCAGCAGCTTGTTTCCCGTCGCGGGGTATGGCTACACCTTC; CDR3aa: CASSLFPVAGYGYTF
v_gene: TRBV3-1/TRBV3-2; j_gene: TRBJ1-6; d_gene: TRBD1; abundance: -; CDR3nt: TGTGCCAGCAGCCAAGAGAAGGGCAGGGGGCTTTCACCCCTCCACTTT; CDR3aa: CASSQEKGRGLSPLHF
v_gene: TRBV24-1; j_gene: TRBJ1-1; d_gene: -; abundance: -; CDR3nt: TGTGCCACTCCCACTCCCGGGACACCCTACACTGAAGCTTTCTTT; CDR3aa: CATPTPGTPYTEAFF
v_gene: TRBV3-1/TRBV3-2; j_gene: TRBJ1-1; d_gene: -; abundance: -; CDR3nt: TGTGCCAGCAGCCAAGATGGGCGGGAGGAAGCTTTCTTT; CDR3aa: CASSQDGREEAFF
v_gene: TRBV5-4; j_gene: TRBJ1-3; d_gene: -; abundance: -; CDR3nt: TGTGCCAGCAGCTTGTTTGGGGGGGCCACCATATATTTT; CDR3aa: CASSLFGGATIYF
v_gene: TRBV5-1; j_gene: TRBJ1-5; d_gene: -; abundance: few; CDR3nt: TGCGCCAGCAGCTTGGCAGGGGCAGGCAATCAGCCCCAGCATTTT; CDR3aa: CASSLAGAGNQPQHF
v_gene: TRBV5-5; j_gene: TRBJ2-2; d_gene: -; abundance: -; CDR3nt: TGTGCCAGCAGCCTTCAGATCGACTACACCGGGGAGCTGTTTTTT; CDR3aa: CASSLQIDYTGELFF
v_gene: TRBV28; j_gene: TRBJ2-2; d_gene: TRBD2; abundance: -; CDR3nt: TGTGCCAGCATGGGCGGGGGGAACACCGGGGAGCTGTTTTTT; CDR3aa: CASMGGGNTGELFF
v_gene: TRBV4-2; j_gene: TRBJ2-7; d_gene: TRBD2; abundance: -; CDR3nt: TGTGCCAGCAGCCAAGAGCGGGGGAGCGAGCAGTACTTC; CDR3aa: CASSQERGSEQYF
v_gene: TRBV25-1; j_gene: TRBJ1-3; d_gene: -; abundance: -; CDR3nt: TGTGCCAGCAGCGCCCACGGGGGGGAGGGAGGCTCTGGAAACACCATATATTTT; CDR3aa: CASSAHGGEGGSGNTIYF
v_gene: TRBV11-1; j_gene: TRBJ2-1; d_gene: -; abundance: -; CDR3nt: TGTGCCAGCAGCTTATCGGCCTTAAGCGATGAGCAGTTCTTC; CDR3aa: CASSLSALSDEQFF
v_gene: TRBV5-4; j_gene: TRBJ1-2; d_gene: -; abundance: -; CDR3nt: TGTGCCAGCAGCTTGGCAGGGAACCCTAACTATGGCTACACCTTC; CDR3aa: CASSLAGNPNYGYTF
v_gene: TRBV5-1; j_gene: TRBJ2-7; d_gene: -; abundance: -; CDR3nt: TGCGCCAGCAGCCGGGATAGGGCCGACTACGAGCAGTACTTC; CDR3aa: CASSRDRADYEQYF
v_gene: TRBV10-3; j_gene: TRBJ2-1; d_gene: TRBD1; abundance: -; CDR3nt: TGTGCCATCAGTGAGTCGACCGGGACAGGGAACTACAATGAGCAGTTCTTC; CDR3aa: CAISESTGTGNYNEQFF
v_gene: TRBV9; j_gene: TRBJ2-3; d_gene: TRBD2; abundance: once; CDR3nt: TGTGCCAGCAGCGTAGTTACTAGCGGTCCTAGCACAGATACGCAGTATTTT; CDR3aa: CASSVVTSGPSTDTQYF
v_gene: TRBV5-1; j_gene: TRBJ2-3; d_gene: -; abundance: -; CDR3nt: TGCGCCAGCAGCTCGGGACAACGCACAGATACGCAGTATTTT; CDR3aa: CASSSGQRTDTQYF
v_gene: TRBV4-2; j_gene: TRBJ1-2; d_gene: TRBD1; abundance: -; CDR3nt: TGTGCCAGCAGCCAAGGACCGGGACAGGGTGTTCATGGCTACACCTTC; CDR3aa: CASSQGPGQGVHGYTF
v_gene: TRBV7-8; j_gene: TRBJ1-2; d_gene: -; abundance: -; CDR3nt: TGTGCCAGCAGCCAAGGGAGGGTTTATGGCTACACCTTC; CDR3aa: CASSQGRVYGYTF
v_gene: TRBV7-9; j_gene: TRBJ2-1; d_gene: TRBD2; abundance: -; CDR3nt: TGTGCCAGCAGCTTAGCGGGGACTAGCGGGAGGGCTTCTGAGCAGTTCTTC; CDR3aa: CASSLAGTSGRASEQFF
v_gene: TRBV4-1; j_gene: TRBJ1-2; d_gene: -; abundance: -; CDR3nt: TGCGCCAGCAGCCCGGACAGTAACTATGGCTACACCTTC; CDR3aa: CASSPDSNYGYTF
v_gene: TRBV6-5; j_gene: TRBJ1-6; d_gene: -; abundance: -; CDR3nt: TGTGCCAGCAGTTACTCGGCAGGGCGTAATTCACCCCTCCACTTT; CDR3aa: CASSYSAGRNSPLHF
v_gene: TRBV6-5; j_gene: TRBJ1-2; d_gene: TRBD1; abundance: -; CDR3nt: TGTGCCAGCAGGCGTGCAGGGGGCGAATTTTATGGCTACACCTTC; CDR3aa: CASRRAGGEFYGYTF
v_gene: TRBV10-1; j_gene: TRBJ2-3; d_gene: -; abundance: -; CDR3nt: TGCGCCAGCAGTGAGTCTAACACAGTCCGCAGCACAGATACGCAGTATTTT; CDR3aa: CASSESNTVRSTDTQYF
v_gene: TRBV3-1/TRBV3-2; j_gene: TRBJ2-5; d_gene: TRBD2; abundance: -; CDR3nt: TGTGCCAGCAGCCAACCGGGACTAGCTGGGCAAGAGACCCAGTACTTC; CDR3aa: CASSQPGLAGQETQYF
v_gene: TRBV3-1/TRBV3-2; j_gene: TRBJ2-3; d_gene: -; abundance: -; CDR3nt: TGTGCCAGCAGCCAAGTAGTAGGACTATACACAGATACGCAGTATTTT; CDR3aa: CASSQVVGLYTDTQYF
v_gene: TRBV25-1; j_gene: TRBJ1-1; d_gene: TRBD1; abundance: -; CDR3nt: TGTGCCAGCAGTGACACCGGGACAGCAAACACTGAAGCTTTCTTT; CDR3aa: CASSDTGTANTEAFF
v_gene: TRBV5-4; j_gene: TRBJ2-1; d_gene: TRBD2; abundance: -; CDR3nt: TGTGCCAGCAGCCCCCCGGCTAGCGGGAGTTATGAGCAGTTCTTC; CDR3aa: CASSPPASGSYEQFF
v_gene: TRBV5-1; j_gene: TRBJ2-5; d_gene: TRBD2; abundance: -; CDR3nt: TGCGCCAGCAGCTCGACCGGGACTAACCAAGAGACCCAGTACTTC; CDR3aa: CASSSTGTNQETQYF
v_gene: TRBV7-9; j_gene: TRBJ2-4; d_gene: -; abundance: -; CDR3nt: TGTGCCAGCAGCTTGGCCGGGGCCAAAAACATTCAGTACTTC; CDR3aa: CASSLAGAKNIQYF
v_gene: TRBV4-2; j_gene: TRBJ1-6; d_gene: -; abundance: -; CDR3nt: TGTGCCAGCAGCCAAGGAAAACAGGGAAATTCACCCCTCCACTTT; CDR3aa: CASSQGKQGNSPLHF
v_gene: TRBV27; j_gene: TRBJ2-1; d_gene: -; abundance: -; CDR3nt: TGTGCCAGCAGTACCCCAGGGGGAGGAGGGTTACTAGGCTCCTACAATGAGCAGTTCTTC; CDR3aa: CASSTPGGGGLLGSYNEQFF
v_gene: TRBV5-1; j_gene: TRBJ2-1; d_gene: TRBD2; abundance: -; CDR3nt: TGCGCCAGCAGCTGGAATCGGGGGGATGAGCAGTTCTTC; CDR3aa: CASSWNRGDEQFF
v_gene: TRBV13; j_gene: TRBJ2-2; d_gene: TRBD2; abundance: once; CDR3nt: TGTGCCAGCAGTCGACTAGCGGGGCCTGAGCTGTTTTTT; CDR3aa: CASSRLAGPELFF
v_gene: TRBV5-1; j_gene: TRBJ1-6; d_gene: -; abundance: -; CDR3nt: TGCGCCAGCTCGGCGGCCCTTGACTATAATTCACCCCTCCACTTT; CDR3aa: CASSAALDYNSPLHF
v_gene: TRBV7-2; j_gene: TRBJ2-3; d_gene: -; abundance: -; CDR3nt: TGTGCCAGCAGCTCCACTAGAGTAGGTACAGATACGCAGTATTTT; CDR3aa: CASSSTRVGTDTQYF
v_gene: TRBV5-1; j_gene: TRBJ2-5; d_gene: -; abundance: once; CDR3nt: TGCGCCAGCAGCTTGGTCCTAGAAGAGACCCAGTACTTC; CDR3aa: CASSLVLEETQYF
v_gene: TRBV11-1; j_gene: TRBJ1-6; d_gene: -; abundance: -; CDR3nt: TGTGCCAGCAGCTTGGTGAGCTCCTATAATTCACCCCTCCACTTT; CDR3aa: CASSLVSSYNSPLHF
v_gene: TRBV7-9; j_gene: TRBJ1-2; d_gene: -; abundance: -; CDR3nt: TGTGCCAGCAGCCAACGGGGGGCTCGAAACTATGGCTACACCTTC; CDR3aa: CASSQRGARNYGYTF
v_gene: TRBV6-5; j_gene: TRBJ2-7; d_gene: -; abundance: -; CDR3nt: TGTGCCAGCAGTTACAGGGGTTCCTACGAGCAGTACTTC; CDR3aa: CASSYRGSYEQYF
v_gene: TRBV6-2/TRBV6-3; j_gene: TRBJ2-2; d_gene: -; abundance: -; CDR3nt: TGTGCCAGCAGTTGGTCCCCGGAGGGGACCGGGGAGCTGTTTTTT; CDR3aa: CASSWSPEGTGELFF
v_gene: TRBV19; j_gene: TRBJ2-3; d_gene: TRBD2; abundance: -; CDR3nt: TGTGCCAGTAGTACCCTAGCGGGGACCACAGATACGCAGTATTTT; CDR3aa: CASSTLAGTTDTQYF
v_gene: TRBV11-2; j_gene: TRBJ1-1; d_gene: TRBD1; abundance: -; CDR3nt: TGTGCCAGCAGCGTGGACAGGGGGTCGAAGGAAGCTTTCTTT; CDR3aa: CASSVDRGSKEAFF
v_gene: TRBV9; j_gene: TRBJ2-4; d_gene: -; abundance: -; CDR3nt: TGTGCCAGCAGCCAACCCGCGGGGACTTTGTACTTC; CDR3aa: CASSQPAGTLYF
v_gene: TRBV11-2; j_gene: TRBJ2-5; d_gene: -; abundance: -; CDR3nt: TGTGCCAGCAGCTTATACCTAACCGGGACTCTGGGGGAGACCCAGTACTTC; CDR3aa: CASSLYLTGTLGETQYF
v_gene: TRBV2; j_gene: TRBJ1-6; d_gene: -; abundance: -; CDR3nt: TGTGCCAGCAGTGAATATTATTCACCCCTCCACTTT; CDR3aa: CASSEYYSPLHF
v_gene: TRBV9; j_gene: TRBJ2-2; d_gene: -; abundance: -; CDR3nt: TGTGCCAGCAGCGGAGATTCCCGGGGCACCGGGGAGCTGTTTTTT; CDR3aa: CASSGDSRGTGELFF